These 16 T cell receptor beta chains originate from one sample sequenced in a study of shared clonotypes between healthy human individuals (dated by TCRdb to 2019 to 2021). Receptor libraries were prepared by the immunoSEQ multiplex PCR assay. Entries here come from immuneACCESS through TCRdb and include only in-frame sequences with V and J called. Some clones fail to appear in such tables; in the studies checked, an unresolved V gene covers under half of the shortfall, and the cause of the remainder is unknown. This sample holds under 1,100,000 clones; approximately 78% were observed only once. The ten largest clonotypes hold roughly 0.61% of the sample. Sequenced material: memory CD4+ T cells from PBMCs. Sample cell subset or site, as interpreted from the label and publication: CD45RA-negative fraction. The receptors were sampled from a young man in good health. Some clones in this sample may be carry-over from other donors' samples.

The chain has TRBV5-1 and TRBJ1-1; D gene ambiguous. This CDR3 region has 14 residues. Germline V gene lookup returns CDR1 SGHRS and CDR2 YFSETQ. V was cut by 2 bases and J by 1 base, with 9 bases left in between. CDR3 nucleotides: TGCGCCAGCAGCTTAGGTTCAACGAACACTGAAGCTTTCTTT. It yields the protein CASSLGSTNTEAFF.

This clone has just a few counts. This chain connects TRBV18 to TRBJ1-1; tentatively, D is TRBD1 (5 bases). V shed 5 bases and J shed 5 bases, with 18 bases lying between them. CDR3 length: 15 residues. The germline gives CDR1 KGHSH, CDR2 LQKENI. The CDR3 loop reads CASSKMRGANTEAFF. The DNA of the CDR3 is TGTGCCAGCTCAAAAATGAGAGGGGCAAATACTGAAGCTTTCTTT.

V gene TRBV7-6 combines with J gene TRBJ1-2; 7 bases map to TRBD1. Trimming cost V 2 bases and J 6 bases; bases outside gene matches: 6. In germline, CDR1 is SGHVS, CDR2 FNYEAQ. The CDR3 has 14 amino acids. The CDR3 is CASSLSRGIDGYTF. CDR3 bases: TGTGCCAGCAGCTTATCCAGGGGGATCGATGGCTACACCTTC.

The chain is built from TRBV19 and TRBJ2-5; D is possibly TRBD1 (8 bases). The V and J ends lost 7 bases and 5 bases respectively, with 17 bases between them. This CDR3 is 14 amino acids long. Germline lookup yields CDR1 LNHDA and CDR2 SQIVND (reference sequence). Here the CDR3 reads CASTNRGGVETQYF. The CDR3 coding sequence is TGTGCCAGTACCAACAGGGGGGGAGTGGAGACCCAGTACTTC.

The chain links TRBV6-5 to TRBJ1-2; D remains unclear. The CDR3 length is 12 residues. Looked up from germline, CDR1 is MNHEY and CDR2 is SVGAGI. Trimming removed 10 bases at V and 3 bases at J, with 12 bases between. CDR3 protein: CATQKGDYGYTF. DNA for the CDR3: TGTGCCACCCAGAAGGGAGACTATGGCTACACCTTC.

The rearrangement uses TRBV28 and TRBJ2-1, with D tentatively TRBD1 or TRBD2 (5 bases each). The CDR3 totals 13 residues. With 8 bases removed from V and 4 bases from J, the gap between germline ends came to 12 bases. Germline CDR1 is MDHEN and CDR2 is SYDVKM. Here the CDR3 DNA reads TGTGCCAGCGGGACGGGGCCGTACAATGAGCAGTTCTTC. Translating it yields CASGTGPYNEQFF.

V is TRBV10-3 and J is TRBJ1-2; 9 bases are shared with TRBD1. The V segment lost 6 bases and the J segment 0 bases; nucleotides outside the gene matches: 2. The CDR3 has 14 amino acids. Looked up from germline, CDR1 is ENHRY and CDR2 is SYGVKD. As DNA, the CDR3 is TGTGCCATCAGCGGGACAGGGCCTAACTATGGCTACACCTTC. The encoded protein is CAISGTGPNYGYTF.

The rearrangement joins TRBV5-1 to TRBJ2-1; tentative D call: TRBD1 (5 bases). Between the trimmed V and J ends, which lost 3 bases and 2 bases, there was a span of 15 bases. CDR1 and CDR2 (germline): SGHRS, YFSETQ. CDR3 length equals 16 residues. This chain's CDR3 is CASSSLGPRTYNEQFF. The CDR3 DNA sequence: TGCGCCAGCAGCTCCCTGGGGCCGAGGACCTACAATGAGCAGTTCTTC.

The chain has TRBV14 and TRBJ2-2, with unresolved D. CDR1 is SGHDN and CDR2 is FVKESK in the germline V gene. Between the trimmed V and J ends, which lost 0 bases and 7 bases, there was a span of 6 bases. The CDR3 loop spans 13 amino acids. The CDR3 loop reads CASSQDVVGELFF. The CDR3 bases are TGTGCCAGCAGCCAAGATGTGGTCGGGGAGCTGTTTTTT.

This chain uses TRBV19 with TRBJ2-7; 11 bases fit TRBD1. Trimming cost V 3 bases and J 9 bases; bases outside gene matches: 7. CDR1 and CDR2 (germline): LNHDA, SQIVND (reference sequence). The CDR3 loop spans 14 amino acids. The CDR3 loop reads CASSIGTGGTWQYF. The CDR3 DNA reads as TGTGCCAGTAGTATCGGGACAGGGGGAACATGGCAGTACTTC.

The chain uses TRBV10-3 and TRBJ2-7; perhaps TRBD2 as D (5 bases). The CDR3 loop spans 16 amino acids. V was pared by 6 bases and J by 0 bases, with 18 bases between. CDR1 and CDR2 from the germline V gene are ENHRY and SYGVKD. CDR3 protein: CAISPSGYQSSYEQYF. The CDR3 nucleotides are TGTGCCATCAGCCCCTCGGGGTACCAGAGCTCCTACGAGCAGTACTTC.

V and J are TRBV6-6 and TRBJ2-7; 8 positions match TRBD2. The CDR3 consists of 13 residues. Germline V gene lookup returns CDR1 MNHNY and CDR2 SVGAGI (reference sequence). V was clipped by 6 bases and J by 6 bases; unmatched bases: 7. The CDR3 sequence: CASSHGREGEQYF. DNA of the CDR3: TGTGCCAGCAGCCACGGGAGGGAAGGCGAGCAGTACTTC.

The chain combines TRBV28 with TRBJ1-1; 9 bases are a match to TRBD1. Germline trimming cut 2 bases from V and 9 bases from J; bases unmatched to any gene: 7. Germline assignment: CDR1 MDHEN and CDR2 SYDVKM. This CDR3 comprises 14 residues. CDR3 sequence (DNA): TGTGCCAGCAGTTTACCCCCCGGACAGGGGCAAGCTTTCTTT. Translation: CASSLPPGQGQAFF.

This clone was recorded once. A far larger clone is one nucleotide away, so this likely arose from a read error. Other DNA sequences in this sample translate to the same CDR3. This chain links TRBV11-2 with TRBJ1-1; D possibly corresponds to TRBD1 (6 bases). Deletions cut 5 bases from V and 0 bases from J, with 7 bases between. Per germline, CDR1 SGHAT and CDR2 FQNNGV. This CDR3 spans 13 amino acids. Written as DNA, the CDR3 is TGTGCCAGCAGCCGACAGGTGAACACTGAAGCTTTCTTT. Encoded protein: CASSRQVNTEAFF.

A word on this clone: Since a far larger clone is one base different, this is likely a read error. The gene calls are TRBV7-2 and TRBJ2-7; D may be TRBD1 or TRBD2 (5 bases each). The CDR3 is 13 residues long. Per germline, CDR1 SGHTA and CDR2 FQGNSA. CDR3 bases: TGTGCCAGCAGCTTAGTGGATTGGGACGAGCAGCACTTC. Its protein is CASSLVDWDEQHF.

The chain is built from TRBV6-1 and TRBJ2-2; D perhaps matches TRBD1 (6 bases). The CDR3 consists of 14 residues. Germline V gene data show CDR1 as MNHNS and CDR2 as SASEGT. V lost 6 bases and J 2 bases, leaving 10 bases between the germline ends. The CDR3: CASRQDSNTGELFF. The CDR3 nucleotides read TGTGCCAGCAGGCAGGACAGTAACACCGGGGAGCTGTTTTTT.